This T cell receptor beta chain was recovered during a study of blood T cell repertoires in COVID-19. Overall study: The United States, Italy and Spain were the sources of the acute and convalescent COVID-19 samples. The cDNA or gDNA used as material had been derived from T cells, B-cell-depleted T cells, or PBMCs.

The assay was immunoSEQ multiplex PCR, and TCRdb's table has in-frame clones only and misses some. The sample consists of about 180,000 clones, about 75% of them appearing once. Looked up from germline, CDR1 is SGHTA and CDR2 is FQGNSA. V lost 1 base and J 2 bases, leaving 10 bases between the germline ends. The CDR3 contains 15 residues. The sequence derives from a woman in her seventies with acute or convalescent COVID-19. J is TRBJ2-3 and V is TRBV7-2; D may be TRBD2 (5 bases). The material sequenced was peripheral blood. CDR3 nucleotides: TGTGCCAGCAGCTTAGGATGGGGAGACACAGATACGCAGTATTTT. It is translated as CASSLGWGDTDTQYF.